Included here is one T cell receptor beta chain sequence, with context. The antigen this receptor binds is unknown. No base quality information exists; no much larger clone differs at one position. Libraries were built with the immunoSEQ multiplex PCR assay. A mixture of 60 forward primers for TCR Vbeta segments and 13 reverse primers for TCR Jbeta segments was used in the multiplex PCR. Amplification of the CDR3 region of rearranged TCR beta genes was performed with a multiplex PCR assay on genomic DNA. On the Illumina HiSeq System, the amplified TCR beta libraries were sequenced as 87-base-pair reads. From the authors' description of their analysis: A later analysis counted tens of millions of unique TCR beta chains across the 670 or so repertoires, and roughly 10 million of these chains were shared by at least two donors. Raw reads were error-corrected and collapsed into unique sequences with a nearest-neighbor algorithm that merged closely related sequences to remove PCR and sequencing errors. Alignment of CDR3 sequences to IMGT reference sequences was used to assign V, D and J gene segments. Each retained sequence needed at least a six-nucleotide match to both a V gene segment and a J gene segment. A rearrangement counted as productive if the CDR3 had no stop codons and remained in frame with V and J, and every other rearrangement counted as non-productive. Following IMGT convention, CDR3 was defined as the stretch from the second conserved V-encoded cysteine to the conserved J-encoded phenylalanine. In an earlier analysis of around 640 of the donors, sequences lacking an unambiguous match to a single V gene segment were excluded. In an earlier analysis of approximately 500 of the donors, a V segment was called functional when productive rearrangements were above 56.7%, and segregating when the standard deviation between donors exceeded 5%. A statistical classification framework was built to diagnose cytomegalovirus status from the catalog of TCR beta chain sequences. A later analysis assigned V and J genes by comparing TCR nucleotide sequences with IMGT/GENE-DB human TR gene sequences. The TCRdist pipeline was used in a later analysis to assign CDR3 sequences and most-parsimonious VDJ recombination scenarios. In a later analysis, every TCR beta chain was defined by the combination of its CDR3 amino acid sequence and its V-gene family, and reads without a unique V-gene family were dropped. A later analysis removed roughly 590 highly shared, low-generation-probability nucleotide sequences to deal with suspected cross-contamination and a sequencing artifact. For each public chain, a later analysis derived a clonal expansion index from normalized ranks of inferred template counts within each repertoire. A later analysis computed generation probabilities with a VDJ recombination model fitted to out-of-frame rearrangements, and checked the results against IGoR. In a later analysis, TCR-TCR, TCR-HLA and TCR-CMV co-occurrence was scored with hypergeometric tests, and a repertoire-size bias correction was applied to TCR pairs. A later analysis estimated false discovery rates by permuting HLA or CMV assignments 20 times. In a later analysis, co-occurring TCRs were grouped using DBSCAN, with TCRdist sequence similarity added in when clustering inside HLA-allele-positive subsets. Co-occurrence clustering excluded repertoires with fewer than 30,000 or more than 120,000 public chains, plus five with anomalous nucleotide sharing. The clones in this table, taken by TCRdb from immuneACCESS, are in-frame only. Not every clone is retained; where verified, under half of the shortfall comes from an unresolved V gene, and the cause of the rest is unknown. That table gives V, J and clone size, and the DNA gave D and trimming. This sample gives about 240,000 clones in total; around 80% of them show up just once. The ten largest clones add up to under 0.6% of the sample.

CDR1 and CDR2, per the germline V gene, are SGDLS and YYNGEE. After removal of 2 bases from V and 6 bases from J, the junction retains 8 bases not matched to a gene. The cysteine opens and the phenylalanine closes a CDR3 of 15 amino acids. This entry keeps only the CDR3 DNA: 45 bases, framed from base 1. The source of the sample is a study of cytomegalovirus exposure and HLA in healthy donors (dated by TCRdb to the late 2010s). Broadly, across the study: An earlier analysis of roughly 610 of the donors reported 250 to 300 Gb of sequence data and 90 million to 120 million unique TCR beta sequences obtained from some 200 million T cells. An early release that covered roughly 600 HLA-typed donors contained approximately 300 gigabases of sequencing data and about 84 million unique TCR sequences. Both class I and class II loci were covered by HLA typing, at four-digit resolution. The study was designed to test whether signatures of past pathogen exposure could be identified by cataloging public T cell receptors. Every discovery cohort repertoire had been produced on one sequencing platform. In a later genetic analysis, genome-wide SNP genotypes for about three fifths of the roughly 670 donors were used, and that subset was treated as a discovery cohort. To study patterns of TCR occurrence, a later analysis re-analyzed previously published TCR beta repertoires from under 750 donors and added high-resolution HLA genotyping. Besides the first cohort of roughly 660 subjects, a separate validation cohort made up of 120 different subjects was used. Roughly 5 DR-DQ haplotypes were handled as single units for association and clustering, since linkage in the cohort was strong. Rather than drawing on any new phenotypic data, the later analysis identified candidate immune exposures from TCR beta sequences and the way those sequences occurred across donors. The study used immunosequencing to profile the T cell repertoires of some 600 subjects and linked those repertoires to cytomegalovirus serostatus. Of the 300 to 450 genotyped donors, approximately 82% fell in the genetic ancestry cluster associated with self-reported Caucasian donors. Typing coverage varied by locus: roughly 620-630 donors for A, B, C, DRB1 and DQB1; more than 500 for DQA1; approximately 570 for DPA1; roughly 450 for DPB1. High-throughput TCR immunosequencing, statistical association of individual TCRs with disease status, and machine learning were combined to predict cytomegalovirus infection status. Among about 400 genotyped donors of the cohort, an average of roughly 230,000 unique TCR beta nucleotide sequences was sequenced per donor, of which about 18% were non-productive. An earlier analysis of 587 of the donors used high-throughput TCR beta sequencing to judge whether each TCR beta V gene segment behaved as functional or pseudogenic. Donor age, sex, ethnicity and CMV serostatus were collected together with the repertoire data. Overall results and qualifications from the work: Because HLA typing was missing for some donors at each locus, association tests included only the typed subset. Because counts were too low, approximately 15 rarely observed V segments, including chromosome 9 orphons, were excluded from the earlier analysis of 587 of the donors. The only immune exposure information available for the cohort was CMV serostatus. Compared with the approximately 710-donor mean, donors in an Asian-associated ancestry cluster had fewer N-insertions in productive TCRs, according to a later genetic analysis. Linkage disequilibrium might explain the correlated functional status among segregating V segments, but an unknown experimental factor could not be excluded. The 87-base-pair reads could not distinguish some IMGT-functional V segments, including TRBV6-2 and TRBV6-3, so those segments were excluded. A further reported finding was that TCR beta sequences accurately predicted the HLA-A and HLA-B alleles for most subjects in the first cohort. An earlier analysis of some 590 of the donors showed that most TCR beta V segments appeared in productive rearrangements either about 87% or about 30% of the time, which broadly matched IMGT annotations. Roughly uniform sequencing depth across donors was assumed in presence/absence analyses, although this assumption may not hold. According to a later analysis, most CMV-associated TCR beta chains appeared to be HLA-restricted, and the HLA associations seemed to be driven largely by CMV exposure. In a later genetic analysis, a missense DCLRE1C variant was associated with V-gene and J-gene trimming of TCR beta chains, and the association was replicated in an independent cohort. A later analysis found that HLA-associated TCR beta chains were more clonally expanded and had lower generation probabilities than equally common non-associated chains. In vitro tests confirmed that three of the cytomegalovirus-associated TCR beta chains recognize cytomegalovirus antigens. According to a later analysis, TCR association rates differed among HLA loci, with DRB1 alleles showing the most associated TCRs and HLA-C alleles showing the fewest. Most TCR sequences were seen in very few donors, while some public TCRs were found in many individuals. The classifier was reported to diagnose cytomegalovirus status with high specificity and sensitivity in both the original cohort and the validation cohort. The authors suggested that the approach could potentially be generalized to other disease states and immunological phenotypes. When HLA alleles, especially DR and DQ, strongly co-occurred, attributing TCR associations to individual alleles was difficult. In this cohort, only TCR beta chains were sequenced, and detectable features were limited by the absence of alpha or paired-chain data. A later analysis reported that several top co-occurrence clusters appeared linked to parvovirus B19, influenza, CMV and Epstein-Barr virus. A group of highly shared sequence variants was considered likely to be a technical artifact of the sequencing pipeline. A later analysis associated about 17,000 TCR beta sequences with specific HLA alleles at a false discovery rate of 0.05. A total of fewer than 200 TCR beta chains were listed by the study as associated with cytomegalovirus.

In total, roughly 710 healthy bone marrow donors made up the cohort. All cohort members were sampled while nominally healthy, although unrecorded immune exposures were likely present. The donor tested CMV seronegative and was one of the 352 seronegative cohort members. A peripheral blood sample was provided by each donor, and peripheral blood mononuclear cells were used for TCR beta sequencing. Genomic DNA extraction from the blood cell samples was performed with the Qiagen DNeasy Blood Extraction Kit. In this chain, TRBV9 is recombined with TRBJ2-7, with 10 bases aligning to TRBD2. The specimen sequenced was PBMCs. The TCR originated in a boy aged 5 to 17 in good health and CMV-seronegative. The DNA reads as follows: TGTGCCAGCAGCGTTAGCGGGGGGCGGAGAGGCGAGCAGTACTTC. Its translation reads: CASSVSGGRRGEQYF.